This T cell receptor beta chain stems from a study of T cell repertoires in cytomegalovirus infection. For the study at large: Evidence of both CMV infection and a matching HLA type came from public TCR beta signatures.

Many counts were recorded for this clonotype. The CDR3 has 14 residues. The germline CDR1 and CDR2 sequences are SGHTA and FQGNSA. Trimming took 0 bases from V and 0 from J, leaving 6 bases between them. In TCRdb, the reads were re-called with MiXCR into one record per CDR3 protein. The sample records about 530,000 distinct CDR3 sequences, approximately 25% being singletons. Material for sequencing was PBMCs. This clonotype was sampled from a human donor in good health (CMV status not recorded). Some clones in this sample may be carry-over from other donors' samples. The chain uses TRBV7-2 and TRBJ2-7, with D tentatively TRBD1 (6 bases). The CDR3 sequence is CASSLAGGSYEQYF. CDR3 bases: TGTGCCAGCAGCTTAGCAGGGGGCTCCTACGAGCAGTACTTC.